This T cell receptor (beta chain) derives from a study of OX40 agonist ivuxolimab in advanced cancers. The protocol was immunoSEQ multiplex PCR, while the TCRdb copy is restricted to in-frame clones and leaves out a portion. Of about 50,000 clones in the sample, around nine tenths were seen once. Sequencing used CD4+ or CD8+ T cells sorted from blood, obtained in a trial of the OX40 agonist ivuxolimab. This sequence originates from an adult with an advanced solid tumor such as melanoma, head and neck, liver or kidney cancer.

The CDR3 region is CASSSRSQGARDGYTF. The DNA for the CDR3 is TGTGCCAGCAGCTCCCGGAGCCAGGGGGCGCGAGATGGCTACACCTTC. V gene TRBV7-9 combines with J gene TRBJ1-2, with 8 positions matching TRBD1. The CDR3 contains 16 residues. V was clipped by 4 bases and J by 6 bases; unmatched bases: 13. Per germline, CDR1 SEHNR and CDR2 FQNEAQ (reference sequence).